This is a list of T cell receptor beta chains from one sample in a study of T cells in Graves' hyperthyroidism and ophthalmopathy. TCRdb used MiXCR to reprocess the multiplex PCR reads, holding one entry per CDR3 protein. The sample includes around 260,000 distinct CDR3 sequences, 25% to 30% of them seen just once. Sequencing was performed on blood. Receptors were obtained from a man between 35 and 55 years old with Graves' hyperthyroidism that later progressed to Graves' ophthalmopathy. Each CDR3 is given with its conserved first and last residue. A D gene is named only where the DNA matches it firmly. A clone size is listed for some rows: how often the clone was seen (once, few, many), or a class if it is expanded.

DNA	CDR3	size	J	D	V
TGTGCCAGCAGCGGAATGGGGTTCCGGTCCTACGAGCAGTACTTC	CASSGMGFRSYEQYF	-	TRBJ2-7	-	TRBV7-2
TGTGCCAGCGAAGGGGCGAGGGCTGGGGAGCAGTACTTC	CASEGARAGEQYF	many	TRBJ2-7	-	TRBV14
TGTGCCAGCAGCTTGGGAGGGATCCCTGAAGCTTTCTTT	CASSLGGIPEAFF	many	TRBJ1-1	-	TRBV5-6
TGCAGCGTTGAAGAACGGGTGAACACTGAAGCTTTCTTT	CSVEERVNTEAFF	many	TRBJ1-1	-	TRBV29-1
TGTGCCAGCCGTCAAGGAAGGAATGGCTACACCTTC	CASRQGRNGYTF	-	TRBJ1-2	-	TRBV19
TGCAGCGTTGATAAGGGGTTTCAAGAGACCCAGTACTTC	CSVDKGFQETQYF	many	TRBJ2-5	-	TRBV29-1
TGTGCCAGCAGTGCCGACAGGGGGTTTAGCTATGGCTACACCTTC	CASSADRGFSYGYTF	few	TRBJ1-2	TRBD1	TRBV12-3/TRBV12-4
TGTGCCAGCAGCAGTACAGGGGACGAGCAGTACTTC	CASSSTGDEQYF	many	TRBJ2-7	TRBD1	TRBV7-9
TGTGCCAGTAGTATTGGGACAGGCCCCTCCTACGAGCAGTACTTC	CASSIGTGPSYEQYF	few	TRBJ2-7	TRBD1	TRBV19
TGTGCCAGCAGTGGGGGGGACAGCCCGGGGGAGCAGTACTTC	CASSGGDSPGEQYF	-	TRBJ2-7	-	TRBV28
TGTGCCTGCCCCCAAGGGGGCGGGGGGGAGCTGTTTTTT	CACPQGGGGELFF	many	TRBJ2-2	TRBD1	TRBV30
TGTGCCAGCGGCCTCCCCAGATGGGCCGGGGCCAACGTCCTGACTTTC	CASGLPRWAGANVLTF	many	TRBJ2-6	-	TRBV11-1
TGTGCCAGCAGTTACGGGGCTAGCGGGAGGAACGAGCAGTACTTC	CASSYGASGRNEQYF	-	TRBJ2-7	TRBD2	TRBV6-2/TRBV6-3
TGCAGCGTTGAGAAAGGGGAGTCGAACACCGGGGAGCTGTTTTTT	CSVEKGESNTGELFF	many	TRBJ2-2	-	TRBV29-1
TGTGCCAGCTCTGGGGGACTGTACTCTGGAAACACCATATATTTT	CASSGGLYSGNTIYF	-	TRBJ1-3	-	TRBV12-3/TRBV12-4
TGCGCCAGCAGACAGGGGGACTACGAGCAGTACTTC	CASRQGDYEQYF	many	TRBJ2-7	TRBD1	TRBV10-2
TGTGCTAGTGCGGGGTCCGAGCAGTACTTC	CASAGSEQYF	many	TRBJ2-7	-	TRBV12-5
TGTGCCACCAGCAGAGATGAAGAGAGTTGGTACGAGCAGTACTTC	CATSRDEESWYEQYF	-	TRBJ2-7	-	TRBV15
TGTGCCACCAGCAACCGCCAGATAGAAGAGCAGTTCTTC	CATSNRQIEEQFF	many	TRBJ2-1	-	TRBV15
TGTGCCAGCAGTAGGGGGACAGGGCACTATGGCTACACCTTC	CASSRGTGHYGYTF	many	TRBJ1-2	TRBD1	TRBV27
TGTGCCAGCAGCACCCCCCGGACTAGTTGGGGGACCCAGTACTTC	CASSTPRTSWGTQYF	many	TRBJ2-5	TRBD2	TRBV7-2
TGTGCCAGCAGTGAAGCGCTTGGGACCTACGAGCAGTACTTC	CASSEALGTYEQYF	many	TRBJ2-7	-	TRBV6-1
TGTGCCAGCAGCCCTATGGACAACACCGAAGCTTTCTTT	CASSPMDNTEAFF	-	TRBJ1-1	-	TRBV12-3/TRBV12-4
TGTGCCAGCAGCCCGAATAAGGCGGGGACCCAGTACTTC	CASSPNKAGTQYF	many	TRBJ2-5	-	TRBV7-2
TGCAGCGTTGAACAGGACTCCTACGAGCAGTACTTC	CSVEQDSYEQYF	many	TRBJ2-7	-	TRBV29-1
TGTGCCAGCAGCCCCAGCTTGGAAAACAAACAGACCCAGTACTTC	CASSPSLENKQTQYF	many	TRBJ2-5	-	TRBV12-3/TRBV12-4
TGTGCCAGCAGCGTACCTGGGGTGTCTGGAAACACCATATATTTT	CASSVPGVSGNTIYF	many	TRBJ1-3	-	TRBV9
TGCAGTGCTACACCGATACTAGCGGGGACCTACGAGCAGTACTTC	CSATPILAGTYEQYF	many	TRBJ2-7	TRBD2	TRBV20-1
TGTGCCAGCAGTTCCATTGGACTAGCGGGTTACTATTCCTACGAGCAGTACTTC	CASSSIGLAGYYSYEQYF	-	TRBJ2-7	TRBD2	TRBV6-2/TRBV6-3
TGTGCCAGTAAAAGGACAGGGGCAAACACCGGGGAGCTGTTTTTT	CASKRTGANTGELFF	many	TRBJ2-2	TRBD1	TRBV19
TGTGCCAGCAGTTTACAGGGGGATGCCTACGAGCAGTACTTC	CASSLQGDAYEQYF	-	TRBJ2-7	TRBD1	TRBV12-3/TRBV12-4
TGCAGCGTTGATTTGGGGGAGAGTGGTTACGAGCAGTACTTC	CSVDLGESGYEQYF	many	TRBJ2-7	-	TRBV29-1
TGCAGCGGGTCAGGCAATTATGGCTACACCTTC	CSGSGNYGYTF	many	TRBJ1-2	-	TRBV29-1
TGTGCCAGCAGTTGGGGACTTCAGGGTCACGAGCAGTACTTC	CASSWGLQGHEQYF	-	TRBJ2-7	-	TRBV7-2
TGCGCCAGCAGCTCCCGAGACCTGAACACTGAAGCTTTCTTT	CASSSRDLNTEAFF	many	TRBJ1-1	-	TRBV5-1
TGTGCCAGCAACACACCCGGCTTTTACACCGGGGAGCTGTTTTTT	CASNTPGFYTGELFF	-	TRBJ2-2	-	TRBV6-1
TGTGCCAGCAGTTGGCCCAGGGGCGACCACTACGAGCAGTACTTC	CASSWPRGDHYEQYF	many	TRBJ2-7	-	TRBV27
TGTGCTAGTGGTACGAGGGGCCTCCCCAATCAGCCCCAGCATTTT	CASGTRGLPNQPQHF	many	TRBJ1-5	-	TRBV12-5
TGTGCCAGCAGCTCCAACAGGGGGCAGACCGGGGAGCTGTTTTTT	CASSSNRGQTGELFF	many	TRBJ2-2	TRBD1	TRBV7-3
TGTGCCAGCCTCTGGTCTTCCGGGGAGCTGTTTTTT	CASLWSSGELFF	many	TRBJ2-2	-	TRBV7-9
TGCAGTGCTAGAGAACTGGGACAGGGGGCTTGGAGCAATCAGCCCCAGCATTTT	CSARELGQGAWSNQPQHF	many	TRBJ1-5	TRBD1	TRBV20-1
TGTGCCAGCAGTTTATCTGGGACAGGGGGAGGCAAAAACATTCAGTACTTC	CASSLSGTGGGKNIQYF	many	TRBJ2-4	TRBD1	TRBV28
TGTGCCAGCAGCTCAAGACATGAAGGAGAGACCCAGTACTTC	CASSSRHEGETQYF	many	TRBJ2-5	-	TRBV7-8
TGTGCCAGCAGCTTAGCTAAGACAGTTGAAGCTTTCTTT	CASSLAKTVEAFF	many	TRBJ1-1	-	TRBV11-2
TGCAGTGCTAGAAAACTGGGACAGGCTGATCAGCCCCAGCATTTT	CSARKLGQADQPQHF	once	TRBJ1-5	TRBD1	TRBV20-1
TGTGCCAGCAGCGTTAAGACAGGGGACCAGCCCCAGCATTTT	CASSVKTGDQPQHF	many	TRBJ1-5	TRBD1	TRBV27